These T cell receptor beta chains were read from a single sample in a study of early T cells in non-severe SARS-CoV-2 infection. TCRdb reprocessed the 5' RACE reads with MiXCR, giving one entry per CDR3 protein. The table has some 50,000 distinct CDR3 sequences, approximately 10% seen once. The sequenced material came from whole blood. The source is an adult who was a healthcare worker with PCR-confirmed SARS-CoV-2 infection or an uninfected control (not recorded which). Each CDR3 is given with its conserved first and last residue. The D gene is left open where the match is weak. Rows give clone size only sometimes, using once, few, many, or a class for an expanded clone.

cdr3_length: 14
d_call: .
clone_size: .
j_call: TRBJ2-1
v_call: TRBV2
cdr3_nt: TGTGCCAGCAGTGCTCTTGACTCCTACAATGAGCAGTTCTTC
cdr3_aa: CASSALDSYNEQFF

cdr3_length: 15
d_call: TRBD1
clone_size: many
j_call: TRBJ2-1
v_call: TRBV6-1
cdr3_nt: TGTGCCAGCAGTGAAAGTACAGGGGGCTGGGATGAGCAGTTCTTC
cdr3_aa: CASSESTGGWDEQFF

cdr3_length: 19
d_call: .
clone_size: .
j_call: TRBJ2-3
v_call: TRBV6-2/TRBV6-3
cdr3_nt: TGTGCCAGCACTAGAGACTCCCAACAGCCCGTCAGCGGCACAGATACGCAGTATTTT
cdr3_aa: CASTRDSQQPVSGTDTQYF

cdr3_length: 14
d_call: .
clone_size: many
j_call: TRBJ1-6
v_call: TRBV27
cdr3_nt: TGTGCCAGCAGTGGGGGGGGCAGTTACTCACCCCTCCACTTT
cdr3_aa: CASSGGGSYSPLHF

cdr3_length: 16
d_call: .
clone_size: many
j_call: TRBJ1-3
v_call: TRBV9
cdr3_nt: TGTGCCAGCAGCGTAGCCCAGGCCGTTTCTGGAAACACCATATATTTT
cdr3_aa: CASSVAQAVSGNTIYF

cdr3_length: 15
d_call: TRBD2
clone_size: many
j_call: TRBJ2-7
v_call: TRBV27
cdr3_nt: TGTGCCAGCAGTTTGAACGGGAGGGCATCCTACGAGCAGTACTTC
cdr3_aa: CASSLNGRASYEQYF

cdr3_length: 16
d_call: .
clone_size: many
j_call: TRBJ1-4
v_call: TRBV9
cdr3_nt: TGTGCCAGCAGCGTAGATGAGGGAGGAACTAATGAAAAACTGTTTTTT
cdr3_aa: CASSVDEGGTNEKLFF

cdr3_length: 15
d_call: TRBD1
clone_size: many
j_call: TRBJ2-1
v_call: TRBV7-8
cdr3_nt: TGTGCCAGCAGCCCCGGGACAGTTGAGGAGAATGAGCAGTTCTTC
cdr3_aa: CASSPGTVEENEQFF

cdr3_length: 15
d_call: TRBD2
clone_size: few
j_call: TRBJ2-1
v_call: TRBV20-1
cdr3_nt: TGCAGTGCTCTAGGACTAGCGGGATTCTACAATGAGCAGTTCTTC
cdr3_aa: CSALGLAGFYNEQFF

cdr3_length: 14
d_call: .
clone_size: many
j_call: TRBJ1-2
v_call: TRBV27
cdr3_nt: TGTGCCAGCAGTTTATCCCGGCGAAACTATGGCTACACCTTC
cdr3_aa: CASSLSRRNYGYTF

cdr3_length: 14
d_call: .
clone_size: few
j_call: TRBJ1-4
v_call: TRBV29-1
cdr3_nt: TGCAGCGTCATCGACAGGCTATCAAATGAAAAACTGTTTTTT
cdr3_aa: CSVIDRLSNEKLFF

cdr3_length: 15
d_call: .
clone_size: many
j_call: TRBJ2-3
v_call: TRBV4-1
cdr3_nt: TGCGCCAGCAGCCAAGTCCCTAGAAGCACAGATACGCAGTATTTT
cdr3_aa: CASSQVPRSTDTQYF